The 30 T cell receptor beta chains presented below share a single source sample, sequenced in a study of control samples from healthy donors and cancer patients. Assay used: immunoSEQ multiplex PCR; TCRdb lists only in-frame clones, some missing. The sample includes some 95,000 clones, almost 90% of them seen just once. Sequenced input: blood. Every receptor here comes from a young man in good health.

Here the CDR3 DNA reads TGTGCCAGCAGAACGAGGGGGACAGGGGGCCCAGAGACCCAGTACTTC. Its translation: CASRTRGTGGPETQYF. This chain links TRBV7-2 with TRBJ2-5; TRBD1 agrees at 12 bases. CDR1 SGHTA and CDR2 FQGNSA come from the germline V gene. The V gene end was trimmed by 6 bases and the J gene end by 4 bases; junction bases not matched to a gene: 9. This CDR3 comprises 16 residues.

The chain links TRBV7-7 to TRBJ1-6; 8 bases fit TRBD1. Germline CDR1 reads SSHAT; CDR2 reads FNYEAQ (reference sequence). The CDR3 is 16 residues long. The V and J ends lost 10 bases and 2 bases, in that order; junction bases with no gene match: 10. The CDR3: CATLVQGGPYNSPLHF. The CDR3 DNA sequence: TGTGCCACCTTGGTACAGGGGGGTCCCTATAATTCACCCCTCCACTTT.

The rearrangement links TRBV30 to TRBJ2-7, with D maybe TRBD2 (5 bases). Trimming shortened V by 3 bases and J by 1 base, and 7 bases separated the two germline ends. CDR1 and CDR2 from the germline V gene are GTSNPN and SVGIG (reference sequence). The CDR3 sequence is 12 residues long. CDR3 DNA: TGTGCCTGGAGCGGGGAATCCTACGAGCAGTACTTC. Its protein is CAWSGESYEQYF.

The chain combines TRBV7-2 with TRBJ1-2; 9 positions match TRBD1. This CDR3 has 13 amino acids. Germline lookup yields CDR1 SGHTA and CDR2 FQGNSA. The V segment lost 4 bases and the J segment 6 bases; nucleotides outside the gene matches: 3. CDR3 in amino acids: CASSSRDRDGYTF. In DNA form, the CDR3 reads TGTGCCAGCAGCTCCCGGGACAGGGATGGCTACACCTTC.

The CDR3 sequence is CASSTMAGTSGYGYTF. CDR3 bases: TGTGCCAGCAGTACCATGGCTGGGACTAGCGGCTATGGCTACACCTTC. The rearrangement links TRBV7-2 to TRBJ1-2, with D possibly matching TRBD1 (5 bases). Germline CDR1 SGHTA, CDR2 FQGNSA. V was shortened by 6 bases and J by 4 bases, with 21 bases between the two germline ends. This CDR3 is built from 16 residues.

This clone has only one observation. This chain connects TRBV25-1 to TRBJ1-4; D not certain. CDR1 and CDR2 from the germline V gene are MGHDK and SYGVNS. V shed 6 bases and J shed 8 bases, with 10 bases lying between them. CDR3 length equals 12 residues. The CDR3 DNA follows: TGTGCCAGCAGCGAGGACTTGGAAAAACTGTTTTTT. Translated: CASSEDLEKLFF. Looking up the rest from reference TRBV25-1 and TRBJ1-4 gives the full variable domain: EADIYQTPRYLVIGTGKKITLECSQTMGHDKMYWYQQDPGMELHLIHYSYGVNSTEKGDLSSESTVSRIRTEHFPLTLESARPSHTSQYLCASSEDLEKLFFGSGTQLSVL.

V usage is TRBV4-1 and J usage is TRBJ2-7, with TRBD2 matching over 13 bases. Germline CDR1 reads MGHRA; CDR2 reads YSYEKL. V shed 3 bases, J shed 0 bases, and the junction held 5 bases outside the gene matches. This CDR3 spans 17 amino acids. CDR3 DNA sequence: TGCGCCAGCAGCCAGGGACTAGCGGGGTCCGTCTCCTACGAGCAGTACTTC. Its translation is CASSQGLAGSVSYEQYF.

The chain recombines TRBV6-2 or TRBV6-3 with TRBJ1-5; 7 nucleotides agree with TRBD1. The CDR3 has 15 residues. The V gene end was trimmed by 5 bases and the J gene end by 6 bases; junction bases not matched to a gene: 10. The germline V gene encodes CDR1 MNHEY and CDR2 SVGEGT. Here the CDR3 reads CASSKNRGGVQPQHF. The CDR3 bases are TGTGCCAGCAGTAAAAACAGGGGAGGGGTTCAGCCCCAGCATTTT.

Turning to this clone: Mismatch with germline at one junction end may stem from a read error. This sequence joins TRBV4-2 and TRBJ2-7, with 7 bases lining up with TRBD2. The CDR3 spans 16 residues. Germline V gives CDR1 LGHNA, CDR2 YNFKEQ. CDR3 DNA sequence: TGTGCCAGCAGACAAGCCCTCCAGCGGGGCACCTACGAGCAGTACTTC. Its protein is CASRQALQRGTYEQYF.

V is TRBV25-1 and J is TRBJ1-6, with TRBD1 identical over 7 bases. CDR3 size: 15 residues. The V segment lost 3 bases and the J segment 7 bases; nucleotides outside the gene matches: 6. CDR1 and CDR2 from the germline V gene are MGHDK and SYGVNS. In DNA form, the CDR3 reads TGTGCCAGCAGTGACCGACAGGGAGGGAATTCACCCCTCCACTTT. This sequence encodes CASSDRQGGNSPLHF.

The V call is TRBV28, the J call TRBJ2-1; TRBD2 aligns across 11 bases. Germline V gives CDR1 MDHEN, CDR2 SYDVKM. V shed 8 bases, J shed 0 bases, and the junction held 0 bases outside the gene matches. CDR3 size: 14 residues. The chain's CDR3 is CASLAGGSYNEQFF. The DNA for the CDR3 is TGTGCCAGCCTAGCGGGAGGCTCCTACAATGAGCAGTTCTTC.

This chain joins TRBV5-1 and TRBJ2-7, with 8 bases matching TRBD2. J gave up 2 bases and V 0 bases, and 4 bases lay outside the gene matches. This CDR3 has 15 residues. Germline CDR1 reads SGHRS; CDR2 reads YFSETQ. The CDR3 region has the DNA TGCGCCAGCAGCTTGGATGGGACTAGTACCTACGAGCAGTACTTC. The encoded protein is CASSLDGTSTYEQYF.

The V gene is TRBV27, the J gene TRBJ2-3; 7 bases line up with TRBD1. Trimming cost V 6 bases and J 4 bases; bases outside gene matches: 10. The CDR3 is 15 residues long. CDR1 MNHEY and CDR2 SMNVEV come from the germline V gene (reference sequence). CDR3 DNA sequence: TGTGCCAGCAGCCAAATGGGACAGAGCCCAGATACGCAGTATTTT. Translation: CASSQMGQSPDTQYF.

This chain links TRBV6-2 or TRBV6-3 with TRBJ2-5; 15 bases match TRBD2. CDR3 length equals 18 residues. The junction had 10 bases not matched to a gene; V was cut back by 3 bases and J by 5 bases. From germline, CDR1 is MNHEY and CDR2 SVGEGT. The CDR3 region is CASSYPPGLAGGRETQYF. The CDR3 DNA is TGTGCCAGCAGTTATCCCCCGGGACTAGCGGGAGGCCGGGAGACCCAGTACTTC.

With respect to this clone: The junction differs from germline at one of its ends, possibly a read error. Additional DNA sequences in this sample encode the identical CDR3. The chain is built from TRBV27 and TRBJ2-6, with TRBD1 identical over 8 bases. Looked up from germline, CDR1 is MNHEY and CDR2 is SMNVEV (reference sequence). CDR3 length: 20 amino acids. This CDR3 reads CASSFRNRDRRSSGANVLTF. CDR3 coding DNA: TGTGCCAGTAGTTTTAGGAATAGGGACAGGCGAAGCTCTGGGGCCAACGTCCTGACTTTC. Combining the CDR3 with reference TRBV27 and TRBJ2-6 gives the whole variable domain EAQVTQNPRYLITVTGKKLTVTCSQNMNHEYMSWYRQDPGLGLRQIYYSMNVEVTDKGDVPEGYKVSRKEKRNFPLILESPSPNQTSLYFCASSFRNRDRRSSGANVLTFGAGSRLTVL.

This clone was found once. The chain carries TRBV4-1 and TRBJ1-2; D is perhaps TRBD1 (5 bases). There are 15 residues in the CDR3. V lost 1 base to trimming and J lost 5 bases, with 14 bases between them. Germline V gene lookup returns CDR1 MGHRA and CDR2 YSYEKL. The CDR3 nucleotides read TGCGCCAGCAGCCAAGCTCCACAGGAATGGTATGGCTACACCTTC. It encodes CASSQAPQEWYGYTF.

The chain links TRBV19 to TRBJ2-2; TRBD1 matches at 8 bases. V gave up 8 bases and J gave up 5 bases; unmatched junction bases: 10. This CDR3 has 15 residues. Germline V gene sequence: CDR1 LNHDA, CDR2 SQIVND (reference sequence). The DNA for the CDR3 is TGTGCCAGTTCAGGGGGCCTGTATGAGACCGGGGAGCTGTTTTTT. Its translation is CASSGGLYETGELFF. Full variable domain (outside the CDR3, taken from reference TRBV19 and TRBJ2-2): DGGITQSPKYLFRKEGQNVTLSCEQNLNHDAMYWYRQDPGQGLRLIYYSQIVNDFQKGDIAEGYSVSREKKESFPLTVTSAQKNPTAFYLCASSGGLYETGELFFGEGSRLTVL.

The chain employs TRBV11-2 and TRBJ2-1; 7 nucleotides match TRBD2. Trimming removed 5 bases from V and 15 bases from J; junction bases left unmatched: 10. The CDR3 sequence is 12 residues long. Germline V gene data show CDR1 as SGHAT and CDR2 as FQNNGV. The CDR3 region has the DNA TGTGCCAGCAGCATATCCGGGACTATGTGGTTCTTC. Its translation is CASSISGTMWFF.

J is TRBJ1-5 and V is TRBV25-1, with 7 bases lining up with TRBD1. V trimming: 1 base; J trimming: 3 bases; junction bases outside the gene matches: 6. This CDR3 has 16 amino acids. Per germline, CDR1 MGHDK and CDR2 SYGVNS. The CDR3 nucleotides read TGTGCCAGCAGTGAATTGCTCAGGGGGTTCAATCAGCCCCAGCATTTT. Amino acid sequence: CASSELLRGFNQPQHF.

CDR3 coding DNA: TGCGCCAGCAGCTTCCTCATGGGACTAGCGGGAGACTCCTACAATGAGCAGTTCTTC. Translating it yields CASSFLMGLAGDSYNEQFF. The V and J genes are TRBV5-1 and TRBJ2-1; 14 bases line up with TRBD2. The germline gives CDR1 SGHRS, CDR2 YFSETQ. The CDR3 totals 19 residues. J was trimmed by 0 bases and V by 2 bases; bases with no gene match: 7.

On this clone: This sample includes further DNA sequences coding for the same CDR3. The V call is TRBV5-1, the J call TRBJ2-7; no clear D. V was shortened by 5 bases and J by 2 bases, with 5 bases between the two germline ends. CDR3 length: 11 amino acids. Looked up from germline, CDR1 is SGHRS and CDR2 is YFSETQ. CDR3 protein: CASSSAYEQYF. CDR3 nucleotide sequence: TGCGCCAGCAGTTCAGCCTACGAGCAGTACTTC.

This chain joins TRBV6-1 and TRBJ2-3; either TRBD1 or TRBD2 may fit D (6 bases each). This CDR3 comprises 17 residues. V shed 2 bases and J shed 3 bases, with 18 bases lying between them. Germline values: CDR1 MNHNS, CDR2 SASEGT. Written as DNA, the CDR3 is TGTGCCAGCAGTGAAACGGGGGCGGTCATCACGACAGATACGCAGTATTTT. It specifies CASSETGAVITTDTQYF.

The CDR3, as DNA: TGTGCCAGCAGTGACCTTGCGGGTCCTGTTAGGGAGCAGTACTTC. Residues: CASSDLAGPVREQYF. V gene TRBV6-4 combines with J gene TRBJ2-7, with D perhaps matching TRBD2 (5 bases). V lost 2 bases and J 7 bases, leaving 18 bases between the germline ends. CDR3 length: 15 amino acids. The germline V gene encodes CDR1 MRHNA and CDR2 SNTAGT.

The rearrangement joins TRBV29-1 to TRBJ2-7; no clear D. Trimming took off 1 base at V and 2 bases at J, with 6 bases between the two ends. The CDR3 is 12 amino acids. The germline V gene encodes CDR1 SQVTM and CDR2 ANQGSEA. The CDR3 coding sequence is TGCAGCGTTGAAGGGGGAACCTACGAGCAGTACTTC. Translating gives CSVEGGTYEQYF.

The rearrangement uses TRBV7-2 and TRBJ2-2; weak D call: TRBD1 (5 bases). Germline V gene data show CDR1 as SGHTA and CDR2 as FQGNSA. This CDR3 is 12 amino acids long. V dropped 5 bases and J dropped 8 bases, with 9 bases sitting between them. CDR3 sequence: CASSLRVGELFF. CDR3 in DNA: TGTGCCAGCAGCCTCAGGGTTGGGGAGCTGTTTTTT.

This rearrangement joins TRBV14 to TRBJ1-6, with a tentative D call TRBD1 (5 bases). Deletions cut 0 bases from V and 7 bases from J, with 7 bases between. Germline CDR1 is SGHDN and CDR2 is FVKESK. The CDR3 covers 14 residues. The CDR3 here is CASSQDWGNSPLHF. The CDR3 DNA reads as TGTGCCAGCAGCCAAGATTGGGGGAATTCACCCCTCCACTTT.

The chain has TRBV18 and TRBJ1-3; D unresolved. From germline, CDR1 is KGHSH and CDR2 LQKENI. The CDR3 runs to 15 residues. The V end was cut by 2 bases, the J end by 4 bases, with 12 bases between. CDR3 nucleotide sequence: TGTGCCAGCTCACCAAGGGATTTTGCGGGAAACACCATATATTTT. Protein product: CASSPRDFAGNTIYF.

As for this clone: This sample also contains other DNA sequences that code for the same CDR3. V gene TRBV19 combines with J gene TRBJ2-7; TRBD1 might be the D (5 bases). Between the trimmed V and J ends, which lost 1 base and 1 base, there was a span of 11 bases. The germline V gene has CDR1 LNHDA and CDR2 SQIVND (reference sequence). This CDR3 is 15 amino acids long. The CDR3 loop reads CASSIGAGSSYEQYF. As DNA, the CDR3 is TGTGCCAGTAGTATAGGGGCAGGGTCGTCCTACGAGCAGTACTTC. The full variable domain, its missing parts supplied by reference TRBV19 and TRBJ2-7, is DGGITQSPKYLFRKEGQNVTLSCEQNLNHDAMYWYRQDPGQGLRLIYYSQIVNDFQKGDIAEGYSVSREKKESFPLTVTSAQKNPTAFYLCASSIGAGSSYEQYFGPGTRLTVT.

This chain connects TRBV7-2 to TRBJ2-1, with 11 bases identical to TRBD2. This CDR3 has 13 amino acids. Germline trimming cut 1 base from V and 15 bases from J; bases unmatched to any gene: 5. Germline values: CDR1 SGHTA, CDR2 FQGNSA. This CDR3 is CASSLVLAGDPFF. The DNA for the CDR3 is TGTGCCAGCAGCTTAGTACTAGCGGGAGATCCGTTCTTC.

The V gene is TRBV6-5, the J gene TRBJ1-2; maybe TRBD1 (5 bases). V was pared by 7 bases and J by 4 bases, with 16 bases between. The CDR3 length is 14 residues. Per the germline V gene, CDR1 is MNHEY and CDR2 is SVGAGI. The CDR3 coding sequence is TGTGCCAGCAAGGGGAGAGTTGTGTCCTATGGCTACACCTTC. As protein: CASKGRVVSYGYTF.